This is a list of T cell receptor beta chains from one sample in a study of identical twins. One entry per CDR3 protein results from TCRdb running MiXCR on the 5' RACE reads. Counted here are some 690,000 distinct CDR3 sequences, 21% occurring once; the ten biggest clones make up over 4%. The sample also formed part of further work on T cells expressing NK-cell markers.

Material for sequencing was PBMCs. These receptors came from a woman aged 18 to 35 in good health. CDR3s include the opening cysteine and the closing phenylalanine or tryptophan. D genes are given only for firm matches. Clone size is stated in some rows and not others, as once, few, many or a class when expanded.

clone_size j_call v_call d_call cdr3_nt cdr3_aa
NA TRBJ2-3 TRBV9 TRBD2 TGTGCCAGCAGCGTAGCTCTAGCGGGAGGGCAATCAGATACGCAGTATTTT CASSVALAGGQSDTQYF
few TRBJ2-7 TRBV5-1 TRBD2 TGCGCCAGCAGCTTGGTTATAACGGGAGGGACGGGTGAGCAGTACTTC CASSLVITGGTGEQYF
many TRBJ2-3 TRBV7-2 TRBD2 TGTGCCAGCAGCCGGACTAGCGGGAGAACAGATACGCAGTATTTT CASSRTSGRTDTQYF
few TRBJ2-7 TRBV7-6 TRBD2 TGTGCCAGCAGCTTACGGACTAGCGGGAGCTCCTACGAGCAGTACTTC CASSLRTSGSSYEQYF
NA TRBJ2-5 TRBV3-1 NA TGTGCCAGTCAACTGGGGGAGGAGACCCAGTACTTC CASQLGEETQYF
many TRBJ2-1 TRBV11-2 NA TGTGCCAGCAGCTTAGTTTTCTCCAATGAGCAGTTCTTC CASSLVFSNEQFF
few TRBJ1-6 TRBV20-1 NA TGCAGTGCTAGGACCCGAAGCTCCTATAATTCACCCCTCCACTTT CSARTRSSYNSPLHF
few TRBJ2-7 TRBV7-9 NA TGTGCCAGCAGCCGCTTAGGCCAGGGTATCTACGAGCAGTACTTC CASSRLGQGIYEQYF
NA TRBJ2-1 TRBV20-1 NA TGCACTGCTAGAGATCCCTCGGTAGTGGCCTACAATGAGCAGTTCTTC CTARDPSVVAYNEQFF
NA TRBJ2-1 TRBV6-5 NA TGTGCCAGCAGTTACGGGCCCCCTTCCTACAATGAGCAGTTCTTC CASSYGPPSYNEQFF
NA TRBJ2-1 TRBV24-1 TRBD2 TGTGCCACCAGTGATTCTAGCACTAGCGGCGATGAGCAGTTCTTC CATSDSSTSGDEQFF
NA TRBJ1-2 TRBV6-1 NA TGTGCCAGCAGAGCCACCACCCCAGGGATCCGCTATGGCTACACCTTC CASRATTPGIRYGYTF
many TRBJ2-7 TRBV20-1 TRBD2 TGCAGTGCTAGAGCCGGGACTAGCGGATACGAGCAGTACTTC CSARAGTSGYEQYF
many TRBJ2-3 TRBV20-1 TRBD2 TGCAGTGCTAGCCGTGACGGGGGGGGAGACACGCAGTATTTT CSASRDGGGDTQYF
few TRBJ2-7 TRBV6-5 TRBD1 TGTGCCAGCAGTTACGGACAGGGCCATAGTACGGAGCAGTACTTC CASSYGQGHSTEQYF
NA TRBJ2-5 TRBV20-1 NA TGCAGTGCTAGAGGGGGGGAACTGACCCAGTACTTC CSARGGELTQYF
NA TRBJ2-3 TRBV9 TRBD2 TGTGCCAGCAGCCCGGGGGGGGACTTCAGGGGAATTCGAAGTGCAGATACGCAGTATTTT CASSPGGDFRGIRSADTQYF
NA TRBJ2-3 TRBV29-1 NA TGCAGCGTTGGAGCGGCCCTAAGGAGCACAGATACGCAGTATTTT CSVGAALRSTDTQYF
NA TRBJ2-3 TRBV5-1 NA TGCGCCAGCAGCGGCCCGTCCCAAGATACGCAGTATTTT CASSGPSQDTQYF
few TRBJ2-1 TRBV20-1 TRBD2 TGCAGTGCTAGAGAACCCTCCGGCCGGGAGGGTTTTAATGAGCAGTTCTTC CSAREPSGREGFNEQFF
NA TRBJ1-5 TRBV10-3 NA TGTGCCATCAGTGATTCTGGGCAGTTCTACAATCAGCCCCAGCATTTT CAISDSGQFYNQPQHF
NA TRBJ2-1 TRBV20-1 TRBD2 TGCAGTGCTAGACGGACTAGCGGGAGTGGGGATGAGCAGTTCTTC CSARRTSGSGDEQFF
NA TRBJ2-5 TRBV7-9 TRBD1 TGTGCCGGCGGACAGGGGAATATGGAGACCCAGTACTTC CAGGQGNMETQYF
few TRBJ2-7 TRBV6-2/TRBV6-3 TRBD2 TGTGCCAGCAGTTACGACACTAGCGGGGGTAGCTACGAGCAGTACTTC CASSYDTSGGSYEQYF
few TRBJ2-7 TRBV27 NA TGTGCCAGCAGCAGCGTGACAGTCCACGAGCAGTACTTC CASSSVTVHEQYF
many TRBJ2-5 TRBV10-3 TRBD1 TGTGCCATCAGTGACCAGGGACAGGAAGAGACCCAGTACTTC CAISDQGQEETQYF
many TRBJ2-2 TRBV4-1 NA TGCGCCAGCAGCCAAGTGGGAACGGCTAACACCGGGGAGCTGTTTTTT CASSQVGTANTGELFF